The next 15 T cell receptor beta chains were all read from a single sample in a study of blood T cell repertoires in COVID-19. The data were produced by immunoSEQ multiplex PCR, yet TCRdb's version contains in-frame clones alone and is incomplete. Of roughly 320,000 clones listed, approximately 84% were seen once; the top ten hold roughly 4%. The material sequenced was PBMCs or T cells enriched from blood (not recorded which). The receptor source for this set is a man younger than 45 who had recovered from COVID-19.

This chain's CDR3 is CASSPPVPGNGYTF. In DNA, the CDR3 is TGTGCCAGCTCACCACCGGTGCCAGGGAACGGCTACACCTTC. This rearrangement joins TRBV18 to TRBJ1-2, with a possible D match to TRBD1 (5 bases). The CDR3 extends over 14 amino acids. V was shortened by 0 bases and J by 8 bases, with 13 bases between the two germline ends. CDR1 KGHSH and CDR2 LQKENI come from the germline V gene.

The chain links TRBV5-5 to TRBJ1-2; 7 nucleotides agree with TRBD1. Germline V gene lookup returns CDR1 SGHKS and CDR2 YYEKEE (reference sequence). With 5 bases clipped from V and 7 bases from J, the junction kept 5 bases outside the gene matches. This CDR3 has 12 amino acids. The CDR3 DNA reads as TGTGCCAGCAGTCGACAGGGTCGTGGCTACACCTTC. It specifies CASSRQGRGYTF.

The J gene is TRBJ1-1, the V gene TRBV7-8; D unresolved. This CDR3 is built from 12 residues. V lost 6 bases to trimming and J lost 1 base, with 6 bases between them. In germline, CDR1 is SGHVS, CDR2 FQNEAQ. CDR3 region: CASRLGNTEAFF. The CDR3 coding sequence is TGTGCCAGCAGACTAGGGAACACTGAAGCTTTCTTT.

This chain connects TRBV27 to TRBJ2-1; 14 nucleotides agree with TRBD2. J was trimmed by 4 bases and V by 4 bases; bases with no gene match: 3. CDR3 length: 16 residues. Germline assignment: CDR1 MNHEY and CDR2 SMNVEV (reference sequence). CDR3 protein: CASSSRTSGGYNEQFF. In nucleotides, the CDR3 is TGTGCCAGCAGTTCCAGGACTAGCGGGGGGTACAATGAGCAGTTCTTC.

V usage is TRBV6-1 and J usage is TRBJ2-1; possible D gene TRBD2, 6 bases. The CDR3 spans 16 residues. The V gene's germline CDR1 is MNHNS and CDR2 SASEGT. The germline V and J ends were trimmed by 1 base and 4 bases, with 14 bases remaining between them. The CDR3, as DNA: TGTGCCAGCAGTGAAGGGAGGGTTTTAAAGTACAATGAGCAGTTCTTC. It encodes CASSEGRVLKYNEQFF.

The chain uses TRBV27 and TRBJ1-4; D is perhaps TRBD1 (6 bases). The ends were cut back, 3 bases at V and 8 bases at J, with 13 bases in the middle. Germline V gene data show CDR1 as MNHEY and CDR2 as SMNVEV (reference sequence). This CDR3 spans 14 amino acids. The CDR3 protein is CASSFWGGSEKLFF. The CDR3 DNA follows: TGTGCCAGCAGTTTCTGGGGGGGCTCCGAAAAACTGTTTTTT.

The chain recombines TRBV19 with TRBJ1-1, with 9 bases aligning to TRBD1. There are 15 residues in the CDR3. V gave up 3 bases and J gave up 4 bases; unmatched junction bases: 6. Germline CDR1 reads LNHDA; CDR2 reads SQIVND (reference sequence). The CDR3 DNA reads TGTGCCAGTAGTATGAGACAGGGGGTCCTCACTGAAGCTTTCTTT. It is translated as CASSMRQGVLTEAFF.

CDR3 nucleotide sequence: TGTGCCAGCAGTCAGGGGCAGACAGATACGCAGTATTTT. Translating gives CASSQGQTDTQYF. The chain couples TRBV2 to TRBJ2-3, with D tentatively TRBD1 (6 bases). Trimming removed 5 bases at V and 3 bases at J, with 9 bases between. CDR1 SNHLY and CDR2 FYNNEI come from the germline V gene. The CDR3 is made up of 13 amino acids.

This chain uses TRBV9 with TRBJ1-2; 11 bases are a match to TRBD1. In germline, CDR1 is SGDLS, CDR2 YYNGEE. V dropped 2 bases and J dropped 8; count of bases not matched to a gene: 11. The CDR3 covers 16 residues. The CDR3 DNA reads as TGTGCCAGCAGCGTTACCGGGACAGGGGGACAGACCGGCTACACCTTC. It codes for CASSVTGTGGQTGYTF.

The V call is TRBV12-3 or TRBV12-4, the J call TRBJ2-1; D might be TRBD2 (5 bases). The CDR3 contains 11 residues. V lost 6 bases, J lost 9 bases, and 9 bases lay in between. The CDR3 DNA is TGTGCCAGCAGCCCTAGCCGTGAGCAGTTCTTC. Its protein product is CASSPSREQFF.

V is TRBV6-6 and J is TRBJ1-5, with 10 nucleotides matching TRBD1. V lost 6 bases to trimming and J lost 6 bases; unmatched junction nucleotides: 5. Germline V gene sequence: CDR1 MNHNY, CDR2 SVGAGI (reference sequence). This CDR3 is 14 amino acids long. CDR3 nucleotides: TGTGCCAGCAGGGGACAGGGGTATTTTCAGCCCCAGCATTTT. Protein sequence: CASRGQGYFQPQHF.

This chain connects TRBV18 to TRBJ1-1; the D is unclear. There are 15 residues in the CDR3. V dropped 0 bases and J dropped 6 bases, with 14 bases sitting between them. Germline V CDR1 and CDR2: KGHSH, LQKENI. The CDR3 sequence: CASSPPMGVSAEAFF. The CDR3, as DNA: TGTGCCAGCTCACCACCGATGGGAGTGAGCGCTGAAGCTTTCTTT. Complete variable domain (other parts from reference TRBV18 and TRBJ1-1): NAGVMQNPRHLVRRRGQEARLRCSPMKGHSHVYWYRQLPEEGLKFMVYLQKENIIDESGMPKERFSAEFPKEGPSILRIQQVVRGDSAAYFCASSPPMGVSAEAFFGQGTRLTVV.

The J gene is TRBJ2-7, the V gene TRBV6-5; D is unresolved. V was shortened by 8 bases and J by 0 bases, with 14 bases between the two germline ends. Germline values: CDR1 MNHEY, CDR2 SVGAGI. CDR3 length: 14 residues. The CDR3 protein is CASENADSSYEQYF. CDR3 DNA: TGTGCCAGCGAAAATGCCGATAGCTCCTACGAGCAGTACTTC.

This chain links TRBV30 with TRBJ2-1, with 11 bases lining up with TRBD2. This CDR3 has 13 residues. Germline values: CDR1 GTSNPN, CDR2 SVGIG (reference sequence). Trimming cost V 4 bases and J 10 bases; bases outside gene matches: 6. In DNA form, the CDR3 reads TGTGCCTGGATGACTAGCGGGGCACTAGAGCAGTTCTTC. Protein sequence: CAWMTSGALEQFF.

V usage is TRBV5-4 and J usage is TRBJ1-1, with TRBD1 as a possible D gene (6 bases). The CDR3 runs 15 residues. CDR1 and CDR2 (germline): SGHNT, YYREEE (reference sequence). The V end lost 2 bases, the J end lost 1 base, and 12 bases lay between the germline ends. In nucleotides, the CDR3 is TGTGCCAGCAGCTTAGGGGGGGCCCAGAACACTGAAGCTTTCTTT. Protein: CASSLGGAQNTEAFF.